The subject of this entry is one TCR beta chain. Its antigen is unidentified. Noted time point: newly diagnosed GD, antithyroid drugs for less than 3 months. The authors made the TCR library using RNA they extracted from PBMCs. The record originates from a study of regulatory T cells in long-lasting Graves disease. Study as a whole: Those Graves' patients who were newly diagnosed had been on antithyroid drugs under 3 months.

Unmatched junction bases numbered 15, after V lost 6 bases and J lost 0 bases. CDR1 and CDR2 from the germline V gene are MNHNS and SASEGT. The CDR3 loop spans 19 amino acids. Study outcomes and limitations: It was in persistent disease that TRBV28, TRBJ1-2 and TRBJ2-5 were favored. Owing to a sample size that was small, accuracy may have been reduced.

CDR3 regions were amplified by Arm-PCR using iRepertoire HTBI primers to build TCR beta libraries. As handled by the study authors: Detected in the samples were over 60 TRBV and 12 to 15 TRBJ segments. Each CDR3 protein is one row after TCRdb ran MiXCR on the multiplex PCR reads. It is TCRdb's table, rather than the study itself, that gives the V and J calls and clone size. The repertoire has hundreds of thousands of distinct CDR3 sequences, roughly 16% of them found once; the top ten carry 22%. The source material was peripheral blood mononuclear cells (PBMCs), sampled at new diagnosis, from a patient treated with antithyroid drugs. The clonotype was recovered from a female donor with Graves disease. The gene calls are TRBV6-1 and TRBJ2-7, with 12 bases fitting TRBD2. CDR3 region: CASRGPGTSGSSSSYEQYF. The CDR3 nucleotides read TGTGCCAGCAGAGGCCCCGGGACTAGCGGGTCGTCGTCCTCCTACGAGCAGTACTTC.